This T cell receptor beta chain was retrieved from a study of human T cells and chemical hapten exposure. Documented time point: patch test 1, 2 weeks after DPC sensitization. Treatment in this sample: therapeutic diphenylcyclopropenone sensitization with weekly scalp DPC. CDR3 size: 15 residues. Germline CDR1 and CDR2: SGHAT and FQNNGV. Trimming removed 1 base at V and 7 bases at J, with 16 bases between. TCRdb re-analysed the RACE reads in MiXCR, keeping a single row per CDR3 protein. The sample consists of 75,000 to 100,000 distinct CDR3 sequences, around 12% of them appearing once. The TCR comes from a woman aged 40 to 50 with alopecia areata. Some clones in this sample may be carry-over from other donors' samples. Here the sequenced sample was whole blood, taken in connection with sensitization to the hapten diphenylcyclopropenone (DPC). J is TRBJ1-1 and V is TRBV11-2, with D unresolved. CDR3 protein: CASSLVSAALGEAFF. CDR3 nucleotides: TGTGCCAGCAGCTTAGTGTCGGCAGCGCTGGGTGAAGCTTTCTTT.